This T cell receptor beta chain was retrieved from a study of low-dose radiotherapy and immunotherapy resistance in tumors. About the research overall: Doses delivered to Cohort 2 were 1 Gy per fraction every two weeks, amounting to 13 Gy over 26 weeks. Study patients were administered oral aspirin at 300 mg daily for four cycles from cycle 1 day 1. Every six weeks patients received intravenous ipilimumab 1 mg/kg, and every two weeks they received intravenous nivolumab 240 mg.

This clonotype was detected ten times or more. Time point specified: after trial treatment. Described treatment: LDRT plus nivolumab, ipilimumab, low-dose cyclophosphamide and aspirin (RACIN trial). Nivolumab, ipilimumab, aspirin, low-dose cyclophosphamide and low-dose radiotherapy were all administered to the donors. Gene-specific TRAV and TRBV primers were used for first-strand cDNA, covering alpha and beta chains. TCR amplification involved around 22 PCR cycles with a constant-region primer and V-primer adapter. TCRdb re-analysed the reads in MiXCR, keeping a single row per CDR3 protein. Of tens of thousands of distinct CDR3 sequences listed, approximately 22% are singletons. V lost 0 bases, J lost 1 base, and 11 bases stayed unmatched. This CDR3 has 20 residues. Germline CDR1 reads LGHDT; CDR2 reads YNNKEL (reference sequence).

The origin of this receptor is a female donor with ovarian cancer. Specimen: PBMCs, collected after low-dose radiotherapy plus immunotherapy. The chain carries TRBV3-1 and TRBJ1-5, with TRBD1 identical over 11 bases. The CDR3 DNA reads as TGTGCCAGCAGCCAAGACTACCGGGACAGGGGGGAGAGGAGCAATCAGCCCCAGCATTTT. It yields the protein CASSQDYRDRGERSNQPQHF.